Below, 29 T cell receptor beta chains from the same sample are listed, as sequenced in a study of blood T cell repertoires in COVID-19. Clones were sequenced by immunoSEQ multiplex PCR, and TCRdb holds only the in-frame ones, with some missing. This table holds about 50,000 clones, about three quarters found once. Material for sequencing was peripheral blood. These receptors came from a man aged 45 to 65 with active or convalescent COVID-19.

The chain links TRBV7-6 to TRBJ1-2, with 7 nucleotides matching TRBD1. V lost 2 bases to trimming and J lost 1 base; unmatched junction nucleotides: 7. Germline CDR1 SGHVS, CDR2 FNYEAQ. This CDR3 comprises 16 residues. The CDR3 DNA reads as TGTGCCAGCAGCTTAAAAGGGACAGCCAATAACTATGGCTACACCTTC. Translation gives CASSLKGTANNYGYTF.

This sequence joins TRBV29-1 and TRBJ2-7; the match to TRBD1 covers 7 bases. CDR1 and CDR2 (germline): SQVTM, ANQGSEA. This CDR3 is 13 amino acids long. The J segment lost 6 bases and the V segment lost 3 bases, leaving 8 bases of the junction unmatched. In DNA, the CDR3 is TGCAGCGTTGATAGACAGGGTGGAGGCGAGCAGTACTTC. Protein product: CSVDRQGGGEQYF.

The chain couples TRBV20-1 to TRBJ2-4; a possible D gene is TRBD1 (7 bases). CDR1 is DFQATT and CDR2 is SNEGSKA in the germline V gene (reference sequence). The CDR3 totals 17 residues. V lost 3 bases, J lost 5 bases, and 23 bases lay in between. CDR3 DNA sequence: TGCAGTGCTAGTCCAGGAGGGGGACAGATCATGGAAAACATTCAGTACTTC. Translated: CSASPGGGQIMENIQYF.

The chain employs TRBV7-3 and TRBJ1-1; TRBD1 agrees at 8 bases. Losses at the gene ends were 5 bases for V and 0 bases for J; bases not matched to a gene: 8. In germline, CDR1 is SGHTA, CDR2 FQGTGA. There are 16 residues in the CDR3. The CDR3 sequence: CASSPGGPPMNTEAFF. CDR3 DNA sequence: TGTGCCAGCAGCCCAGGGGGCCCTCCTATGAACACTGAAGCTTTCTTT.

The chain joins TRBV19 to TRBJ1-1; D perhaps matches TRBD1 (6 bases). Germline CDR1 and CDR2: LNHDA and SQIVND (reference sequence). V was shortened by 5 bases and J by 1 base, with 11 bases between the two germline ends. The CDR3 consists of 14 residues. Here the CDR3 reads CASSPRTENTEAFF. CDR3 bases: TGTGCCAGTAGTCCTAGGACAGAGAACACTGAAGCTTTCTTT. The full variable domain, completed using reference TRBV19 and TRBJ1-1, is DGGITQSPKYLFRKEGQNVTLSCEQNLNHDAMYWYRQDPGQGLRLIYYSQIVNDFQKGDIAEGYSVSREKKESFPLTVTSAQKNPTAFYLCASSPRTENTEAFFGQGTRLTVV.

Turning to this clone: A junction end diverges from the germline sequence, so it may reflect a read error. V gene TRBV7-7 combines with J gene TRBJ1-1; TRBD1 aligns across 7 bases. Germline assignment: CDR1 SSHAT and CDR2 FNYEAQ (reference sequence). CDR3 length: 13 amino acids. CDR3 nucleotide sequence: TGTGCTAGCAGCCGAGACAGGGACACTGAAGCTTTCTTT. Its protein product is CASSRDRDTEAFF.

The chain couples TRBV13 to TRBJ1-2; 7 bases fit TRBD1. After removal of 1 base from V and 7 bases from J, the junction contained 3 bases not matched to a gene. Germline CDR1 is PRHDT and CDR2 is FYEKMQ (reference sequence). This CDR3 is 13 amino acids long. The CDR3 sequence: CASSLEGALGYTF. CDR3 DNA: TGTGCCAGCAGCTTAGAGGGGGCGCTTGGCTACACCTTC.

The V call is TRBV7-9, the J call TRBJ2-3; 10 positions agree with TRBD2. The CDR3 spans 17 residues. Unmatched junction bases numbered 6, after V lost 1 base and J lost 2 bases. Germline lookup yields CDR1 SEHNR and CDR2 FQNEAQ (reference sequence). The CDR3 sequence is CASSLDTAGGFTDTQYF. The CDR3 DNA is TGTGCCAGCAGCTTAGATACAGCGGGAGGGTTCACAGATACGCAGTATTTT. The whole variable domain, remainder taken from reference TRBV7-9 and TRBJ2-3, is DTGVSQNPRHKITKRGQNVTFRCDPISEHNRLYWYRQTLGQGPEFLTYFQNEAQLEKSRLLSDRFSAERPKGSFSTLEIQRTEQGDSAMYLCASSLDTAGGFTDTQYFGPGTRLTVL.

This chain connects TRBV5-1 to TRBJ1-5; D is undetermined. This CDR3 contains 17 residues. The germline V gene encodes CDR1 SGHRS and CDR2 YFSETQ. V was pared by 2 bases and J by 4 bases, with 19 bases between. For the CDR3, the DNA is TGCGCCAGCAGCTTAGAATTTGGTGTGTCAGCGAATCAGCCCCAGCATTTT. Amino acid sequence: CASSLEFGVSANQPQHF.

The rearrangement joins TRBV7-3 to TRBJ2-1; D is possibly TRBD2 (6 bases). V lost 4 bases and J 9 bases, leaving 16 bases between the germline ends. Per germline, CDR1 SGHTA and CDR2 FQGTGA. This CDR3 contains 14 residues. The CDR3 DNA sequence: TGTGCCAGCAGCTCCTCCGGAGGGCCGGGTGAGCAGTTCTTC. Its translation: CASSSSGGPGEQFF.

V gene TRBV29-1 combines with J gene TRBJ1-4; TRBD1 is a possible D gene (6 bases). CDR1 and CDR2 from the germline V gene are SQVTM and ANQGSEA. This CDR3 is 14 amino acids long. Trimming stripped 0 bases from V and 9 bases from J, with 14 bases between. The CDR3 region is CSVEEGHSAKKLFF. CDR3 nucleotides: TGCAGCGTTGAAGAGGGACACTCGGCTAAAAAACTGTTTTTT.

The genes are TRBV18 and TRBJ1-2; 9 bases map to TRBD1. Germline values: CDR1 KGHSH, CDR2 LQKENI. The CDR3 has 18 amino acids. V lost 3 bases to trimming and J lost 7 bases; unmatched junction nucleotides: 18. CDR3 loop: CASSPDLSGTGSSTGYTF. The CDR3 nucleotides are TGTGCCAGCTCACCCGACCTTTCGGGGACAGGGAGCTCGACTGGCTACACCTTC.

This chain uses TRBV29-1 with TRBJ1-4; D unresolved. This CDR3 spans 13 amino acids. The germline CDR1 and CDR2 sequences are SQVTM and ANQGSEA. V dropped 8 bases and J dropped 5 bases, with 15 bases sitting between them. CDR3 loop: CSTKTSSNEKLFF. The CDR3 DNA sequence: TGCAGCACCAAGACAAGCTCGAATGAAAAACTGTTTTTT.

The chain uses TRBV5-4 and TRBJ2-3; D gene unclear. The length of the CDR3 is 15 residues. Germline V CDR1 and CDR2: SGHNT, YYREEE (reference sequence). With 4 bases removed from V and 7 bases from J, the gap between germline ends came to 19 bases. Written as DNA, the CDR3 is TGTGCCAGCAGCCCTCAAGCCACCCTCACGCATACGCAGTATTTT. As protein: CASSPQATLTHTQYF.

The chain links TRBV7-3 to TRBJ2-5, with 12 bases aligning to TRBD2. Germline CDR1 SGHTA, CDR2 FQGTGA. This CDR3 comprises 16 residues. With V trimmed by 5 bases and J by 2 bases, 6 bases remained unmatched. DNA of the CDR3: TGTGCCAGCAGCCTCGGACTAGCGGGGTTTCAAGAGACCCAGTACTTC. It is translated as CASSLGLAGFQETQYF.

V is TRBV5-4 and J is TRBJ2-2, with TRBD2 matching over 14 bases. Trimming took 4 bases from V and 7 from J; bases not matched to a gene: 6. Germline CDR1 reads SGHNT; CDR2 reads YYREEE (reference sequence). The CDR3 extends over 16 amino acids. The CDR3 loop reads CASSEGLAGGIGELFF. The DNA for the CDR3 is TGTGCCAGCAGCGAAGGACTAGCGGGAGGAATCGGGGAGCTGTTTTTT.

V usage is TRBV7-6 and J usage is TRBJ2-7; D perhaps matches TRBD2 (6 bases). The V end lost 5 bases, the J end lost 2 bases, and 19 bases lay between the germline ends. This CDR3 is 16 amino acids long. Germline V gene data show CDR1 as SGHVS and CDR2 as FNYEAQ. CDR3 sequence (DNA): TGTGCCAGCAGCCATACTCCGGGACTCTTAGCCTACGAGCAGTACTTC. Translating it yields CASSHTPGLLAYEQYF. The variable domain in full, completed from reference TRBV7-6 and TRBJ2-7, reads GAGVSQSPRYKVTKRGQDVALRCDPISGHVSLYWYRQALGQGPEFLTYFNYEAQQDKSGLPNDRFSAERPEGSISTLTIQRTEQRDSAMYRCASSHTPGLLAYEQYFGPGTRLTVT.

This chain connects TRBV4-2 to TRBJ2-5, with TRBD2 matching 10 bases. V shed 1 base and J 2 bases; nucleotides not matched to a gene: 4. The CDR3 runs 16 residues. The germline V gene encodes CDR1 LGHNA and CDR2 YNFKEQ. CDR3 nucleotide sequence: TGTGCCAGCAGCCAAGGAGTAGCGGGGGGTCAAGAGACCCAGTACTTC. Amino acid sequence: CASSQGVAGGQETQYF.

This chain uses TRBV10-3 with TRBJ2-1; 7 bases align to TRBD1. CDR3 length: 13 amino acids. Per germline, CDR1 ENHRY and CDR2 SYGVKD. Losses at the gene ends were 6 bases for V and 8 bases for J; bases not matched to a gene: 7. The DNA of the CDR3 is TGTGCCATCAGCCGGGACAGTCGGGATGAGCAGTTCTTC. It specifies CAISRDSRDEQFF.

The CDR3 bases are TGTGCCTGTCGGGACAGGGGGTCCCCGGGCAATGAGCAGTTCTTC. It is translated as CACRDRGSPGNEQFF. This chain joins TRBV30 and TRBJ2-1; 11 bases map to TRBD1. Germline V gene lookup returns CDR1 GTSNPN and CDR2 SVGIG (reference sequence). J was trimmed by 6 bases and V by 6 bases; bases with no gene match: 10. This CDR3 has 15 residues.

J is TRBJ2-1 and V is TRBV30; 9 nucleotides match TRBD2. The germline V gene has CDR1 GTSNPN and CDR2 SVGIG (reference sequence). The CDR3 extends over 12 amino acids. With V trimmed by 4 bases and J by 9 bases, 4 bases remained unmatched. The CDR3 loop reads CAWNRAGGEQFF. The DNA for the CDR3 is TGTGCCTGGAATCGAGCGGGAGGTGAGCAGTTCTTC.

The chain is built from TRBV3-1 (or the pseudogene TRBV3-2) and TRBJ2-2, with 15 bases fitting TRBD2. Unmatched junction bases numbered 6, after V lost 5 bases and J lost 2 bases. The CDR3 consists of 18 residues. Germline V gene data show CDR1 as LGHDT and CDR2 as YNNKEL (reference sequence). Written as DNA, the CDR3 is TGTGCCAGCAGCTTGGGACTAGCGGGGGGCCCCAACACCGGGGAGCTGTTTTTT. As protein: CASSLGLAGGPNTGELFF.

The chain links TRBV2 to TRBJ1-6; the D is unclear. The germline V gene encodes CDR1 SNHLY and CDR2 FYNNEI. The CDR3 has 15 amino acids. Trimming stripped 6 bases from V and 5 bases from J, with 14 bases between. CDR3 protein: CASRVSAANNSPLHF. DNA of the CDR3: TGTGCCAGCAGGGTATCAGCAGCGAATAATTCACCCCTCCACTTT.

V usage is TRBV7-9 and J usage is TRBJ2-3; D is uncertain. This CDR3 has 15 residues. The V gene's germline CDR1 is SEHNR and CDR2 FQNEAQ (reference sequence). Between the trimmed V and J ends, which lost 4 bases and 0 bases, there was a span of 11 bases. CDR3 protein: CASSSTISSTDTQYF. As DNA, the CDR3 is TGTGCCAGCAGCTCAACTATTTCTAGCACAGATACGCAGTATTTT.

This clone was recorded a few times. The chain recombines TRBV19 with TRBJ2-3, with a tentative D call TRBD2 (7 bases). The CDR3 length is 15 residues. Germline assignment: CDR1 LNHDA and CDR2 SQIVND (reference sequence). Trimming removed 5 bases from V and 2 bases from J, with 14 bases in between. The CDR3 DNA sequence: TGTGCCAGTAGTCTCAAGGGGGGGATCACAGATACGCAGTATTTT. Translation gives CASSLKGGITDTQYF.

The rearrangement links TRBV18 to TRBJ2-1; a weak D match, TRBD1 (6 bases). Trimming removed 3 bases from V and 7 bases from J, with 13 bases in between. Germline CDR1 reads KGHSH; CDR2 reads LQKENI. The CDR3 extends over 14 amino acids. CDR3 loop: CASSPAGETNEQFF. CDR3 DNA: TGTGCCAGCTCACCGGCAGGGGAAACGAATGAGCAGTTCTTC.

The chain is built from TRBV6-5 and TRBJ2-7; D is ambiguous. V lost 4 bases, J lost 0 bases, and 10 bases lay in between. The CDR3 has 14 residues. The V gene's germline CDR1 is MNHEY and CDR2 SVGAGI. CDR3 in DNA: TGTGCCAGCAGTTTTGGGCTGAGCTCCTACGAGCAGTACTTC. Translated: CASSFGLSSYEQYF.

CDR3 sequence reads: CASRVGGANYGYTF. The DNA of the CDR3 is TGTGCCAGCAGAGTGGGGGGGGCCAACTATGGCTACACCTTC. The chain has TRBV13 and TRBJ1-2; a possible D gene is TRBD1 (6 bases). Germline V gives CDR1 PRHDT, CDR2 FYEKMQ (reference sequence). Trimming removed 6 bases from V and 2 bases from J, with 13 bases in between. The CDR3 sequence is 14 residues long.

J is TRBJ2-7 and V is TRBV7-2; D not certain. V shed 5 bases and J shed 6 bases, with 14 bases lying between them. CDR3 length: 13 residues. Germline values: CDR1 SGHTA, CDR2 FQGNSA. CDR3 residues: CASSLPIVSEQYF. The DNA of the CDR3 is TGTGCCAGCAGCCTGCCCATAGTTTCCGAGCAGTACTTC.